This T cell receptor beta chain was observed in a study of blood T cell repertoires in COVID-19. The assay was immunoSEQ multiplex PCR, and TCRdb's table has in-frame clones only and misses some. The data hold about 260,000 clones, with almost 85% observed a single time. The trim removed 5 bases at V and 4 bases at J, leaving 10 bases unmatched. Germline CDR1 and CDR2: LNHDA and SQIVND (reference sequence). This CDR3 has 16 residues. Sequencing was performed on peripheral blood. This TCR came from a woman older than 75 with acute or convalescent COVID-19. The chain is built from TRBV19 and TRBJ2-5; 10 nucleotides agree with TRBD1. The CDR3 sequence is CASSRLTGGIGETQYF. In DNA, the CDR3 is TGTGCCAGTAGTCGTTTGACAGGGGGCATCGGAGAGACCCAGTACTTC.